These 2 T cell receptor beta chains came from one sample sequenced in a study of CD8 T cells in Susac syndrome. An amount of RNA that ranged from about 0.45 to 1 ug was reverse transcribed with random hexamers. TCRdb re-called the immunoSEQ multiplex PCR reads with MiXCR, one entry per CDR3 protein. The profile shows approximately 160,000 distinct CDR3 sequences, more than 95% of them singletons. Sequencing used CD4+ T cells from PBMCs. All receptors derive from a human donor with Susac syndrome.

CDR3 nucleotide sequence: TGCAGCGTTCGGGGACCGTACAATGAGCAGTTCTTC. Its protein is CSVRGPYNEQFF. The gene calls are TRBV29-1 and TRBJ2-1, with D tentatively TRBD1 or TRBD2 (5 bases each). The CDR3 spans 12 residues. V lost 5 bases and J 4 bases, leaving 9 bases between the germline ends. Germline CDR1 is SQVTM and CDR2 is ANQGSEA.

This clonotype was observed a handful of times. The rearrangement links TRBV5-6 to TRBJ2-6, with D perhaps matching TRBD1 or TRBD2 (5 bases each). This CDR3 region has 15 residues. Germline CDR1 is SGHDT and CDR2 is YYEEEE. V was cut by 0 bases and J by 4 bases, with 8 bases left in between. In DNA, the CDR3 is TGTGCCAGCAGCTTGGCGGGGACCGGGGCCAACGTCCTGACTTTC. Its translation: CASSLAGTGANVLTF. Together with reference TRBV5-6 and TRBJ2-6, the CDR3 gives the full variable domain: DAGVTQSPTHLIKTRGQQVTLRCSPKSGHDTVSWYQQALGQGPQFIFQYYEEEERQRGNFPDRFSGHQFPNYSSELNVNALLLGDSALYLCASSLAGTGANVLTFGAGSRLTVL.